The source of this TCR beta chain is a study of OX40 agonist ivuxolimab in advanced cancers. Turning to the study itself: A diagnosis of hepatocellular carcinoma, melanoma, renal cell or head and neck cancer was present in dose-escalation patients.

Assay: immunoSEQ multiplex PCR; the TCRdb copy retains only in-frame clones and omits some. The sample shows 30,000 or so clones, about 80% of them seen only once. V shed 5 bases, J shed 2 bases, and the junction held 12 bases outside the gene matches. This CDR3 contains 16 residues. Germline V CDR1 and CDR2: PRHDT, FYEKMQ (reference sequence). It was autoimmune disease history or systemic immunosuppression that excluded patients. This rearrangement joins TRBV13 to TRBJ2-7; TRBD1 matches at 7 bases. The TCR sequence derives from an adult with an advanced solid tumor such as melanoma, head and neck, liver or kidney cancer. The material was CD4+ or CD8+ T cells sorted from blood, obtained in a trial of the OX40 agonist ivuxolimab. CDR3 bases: TGTGCCAGCAGCCTTCTCACGGGACAGCAGACCTACGAGCAGTACTTC. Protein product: CASSLLTGQQTYEQYF. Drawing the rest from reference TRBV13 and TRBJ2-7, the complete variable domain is AAGVIQSPRHLIKEKRETATLKCYPIPRHDTVYWYQQGPGQDPQFLISFYEKMQSDKGSIPDRFSAQQFSDYHSELNMSSLELGDSALYFCASSLLTGQQTYEQYFGPGTRLTVT.